This T cell receptor beta chain was identified in a study of spatial heterogeneity in lung cancer. Whole-study findings and limits: The number of expanded tumor alpha and beta chains correlated with mutation number.

Specified time point: sample taken at primary tumor resection. Tumor, nontumor lung or frozen PBMC supplied whole RNA that was sequenced unsorted. The CDR3 is 13 residues long. Germline assignment: CDR1 KGHSH and CDR2 LQKENI. V was shortened by 4 bases and J by 6 bases, with 12 bases between the two germline ends. Ten or more counts support this clonotype. Its antigen remains unidentified. TCRdb re-derived calls from the 5' RACE reads in MiXCR, one entry per CDR3 protein. Of about 9,600 distinct CDR3 sequences listed, approximately 6% are singletons. The sequence was collected from a male donor with early-stage non-small cell lung cancer. J is TRBJ1-1 and V is TRBV18; D might be TRBD1 (6 bases). Source: lung tumor tissue, taken at surgery. The CDR3 bases are TGTGCCAGCTCACGGGGGGCAGGACCTGAAGCTTTCTTT. It specifies CASSRGAGPEAFF.